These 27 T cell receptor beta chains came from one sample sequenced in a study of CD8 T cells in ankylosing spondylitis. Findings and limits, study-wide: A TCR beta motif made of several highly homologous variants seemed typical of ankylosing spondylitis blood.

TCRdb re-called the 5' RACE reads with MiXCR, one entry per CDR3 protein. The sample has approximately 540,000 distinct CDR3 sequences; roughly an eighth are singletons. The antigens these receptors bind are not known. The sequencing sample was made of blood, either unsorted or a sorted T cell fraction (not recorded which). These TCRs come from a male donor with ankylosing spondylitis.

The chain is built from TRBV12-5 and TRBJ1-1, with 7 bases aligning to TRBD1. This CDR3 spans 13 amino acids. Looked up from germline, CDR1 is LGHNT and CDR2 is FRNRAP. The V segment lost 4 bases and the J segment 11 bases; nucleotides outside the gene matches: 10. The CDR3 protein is CASGSTSRGSAFF. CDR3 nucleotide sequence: TGTGCTAGTGGTTCGACCAGCAGGGGGTCGGCTTTCTTT. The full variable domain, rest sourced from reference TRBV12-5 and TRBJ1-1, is DARVTQTPRHKVTEMGQEVTMRCQPILGHNTVFWYRQTMMQGLELLAYFRNRAPLDDSGMPKDRFSAEMPDATLATLKIQPSEPRDSAVYFCASGSTSRGSAFFGQGTRLTVV.

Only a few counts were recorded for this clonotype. CDR3 in DNA: TGTGCCAGCAGCTTGAATCCCGGGGTACAAGAGACCCAGTACTTC. Amino acids: CASSLNPGVQETQYF. The genes are TRBV5-5 and TRBJ2-5, with a weak D call TRBD2 (5 bases). Trimming took 1 base from V and 2 from J, leaving 12 bases between them. CDR3 size: 15 residues. From germline, CDR1 is SGHKS and CDR2 YYEKEE (reference sequence).

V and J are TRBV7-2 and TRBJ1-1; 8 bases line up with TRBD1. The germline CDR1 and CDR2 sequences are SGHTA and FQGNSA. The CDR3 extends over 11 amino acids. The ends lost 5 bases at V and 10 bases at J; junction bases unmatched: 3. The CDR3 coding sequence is TGTGCCAGCAGCGCAACAGGGGGAGCTTTCTTT. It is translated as CASSATGGAFF. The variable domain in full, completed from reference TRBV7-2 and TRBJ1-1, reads GAGVSQSPSNKVTEKGKDVELRCDPISGHTALYWYRQSLGQGLEFLIYFQGNSAPDKSGLPSDRFSAERTGGSVSTLTIQRTQQEDSAVYLCASSATGGAFFGQGTRLTVV.

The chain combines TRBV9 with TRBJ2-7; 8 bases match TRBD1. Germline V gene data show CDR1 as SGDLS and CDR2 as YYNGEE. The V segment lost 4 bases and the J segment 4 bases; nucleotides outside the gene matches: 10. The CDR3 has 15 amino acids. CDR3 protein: CASSRGRTGLYEQYF. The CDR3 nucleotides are TGTGCCAGCAGCCGGGGTCGGACAGGGTTATACGAGCAGTACTTC.

This chain's CDR3 is CATSDDRNYEQYF. CDR3 sequence (DNA): TGTGCCACCAGTGACGACAGGAACTACGAGCAGTACTTC. The V and J genes are TRBV24-1 and TRBJ2-7; D might be TRBD1 (6 bases). Germline values: CDR1 KGHDR, CDR2 SFDVKD. The length of the CDR3 is 13 residues. V shed 4 bases and J shed 3 bases, with 9 bases lying between them.

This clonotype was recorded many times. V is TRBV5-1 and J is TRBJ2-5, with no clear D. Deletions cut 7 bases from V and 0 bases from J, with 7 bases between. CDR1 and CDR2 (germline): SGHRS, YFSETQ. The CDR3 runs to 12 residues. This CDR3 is CASHRDQETQYF. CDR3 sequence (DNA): TGCGCCAGCCACCGGGACCAAGAGACCCAGTACTTC.

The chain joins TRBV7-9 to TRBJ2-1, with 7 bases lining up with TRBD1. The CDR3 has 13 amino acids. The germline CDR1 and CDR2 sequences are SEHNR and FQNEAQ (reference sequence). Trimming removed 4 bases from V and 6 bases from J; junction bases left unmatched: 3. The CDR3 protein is CASSSRGTNEQFF. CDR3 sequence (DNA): TGTGCCAGCAGCTCCAGGGGGACCAATGAGCAGTTCTTC.

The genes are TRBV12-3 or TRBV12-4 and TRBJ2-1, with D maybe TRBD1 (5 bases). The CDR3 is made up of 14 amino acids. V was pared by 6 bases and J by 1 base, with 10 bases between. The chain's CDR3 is CASRRQSSYNEQFF. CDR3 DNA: TGTGCCAGCAGACGACAGTCTTCCTACAATGAGCAGTTCTTC.

Written as DNA, the CDR3 is TGTGCCAGCGCGGGGGGGACCCTAGCGGGCAACTACGAGCAGTACTTC. Its translation: CASAGGTLAGNYEQYF. The J gene is TRBJ2-7, the V gene TRBV7-2, with TRBD2 identical over 9 bases. Trimming cost V 8 bases and J 3 bases; bases outside gene matches: 14. This CDR3 contains 16 residues. Germline V gives CDR1 SGHTA, CDR2 FQGNSA. Full variable domain (missing parts from reference TRBV7-2 and TRBJ2-7): GAGVSQSPSNKVTEKGKDVELRCDPISGHTALYWYRQSLGQGLEFLIYFQGNSAPDKSGLPSDRFSAERTGGSVSTLTIQRTQQEDSAVYLCASAGGTLAGNYEQYFGPGTRLTVT.

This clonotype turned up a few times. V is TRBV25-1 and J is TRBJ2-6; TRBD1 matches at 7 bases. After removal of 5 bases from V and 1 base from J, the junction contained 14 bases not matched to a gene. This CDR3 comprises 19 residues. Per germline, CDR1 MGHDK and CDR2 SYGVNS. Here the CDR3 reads CASSFSPGQQLSGANVLTF. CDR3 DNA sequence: TGTGCCAGCAGTTTCTCGCCGGGACAGCAGTTATCTGGGGCCAACGTCCTGACTTTC.

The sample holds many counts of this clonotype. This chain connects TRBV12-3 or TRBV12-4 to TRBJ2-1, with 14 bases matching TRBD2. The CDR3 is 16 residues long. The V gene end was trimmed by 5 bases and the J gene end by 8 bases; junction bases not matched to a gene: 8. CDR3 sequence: CASSLGTSGSQYEQFF. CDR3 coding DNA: TGTGCCAGCAGTCTCGGGACTAGCGGGAGTCAATATGAGCAGTTCTTC.

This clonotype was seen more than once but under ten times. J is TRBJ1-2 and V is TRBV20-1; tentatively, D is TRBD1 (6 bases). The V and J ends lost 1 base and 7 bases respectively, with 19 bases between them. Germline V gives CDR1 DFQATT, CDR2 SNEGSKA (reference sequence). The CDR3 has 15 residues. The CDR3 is CSARALGSGASGYTF. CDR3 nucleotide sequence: TGCAGTGCTAGAGCATTGGGGTCGGGGGCCTCTGGCTACACCTTC.

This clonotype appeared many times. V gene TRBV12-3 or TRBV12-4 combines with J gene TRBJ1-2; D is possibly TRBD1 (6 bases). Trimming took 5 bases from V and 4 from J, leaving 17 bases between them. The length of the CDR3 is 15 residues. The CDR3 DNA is TGTGCCAGCAGTCCCTTATTGGGGGCTGTCTATGGCTACACCTTC. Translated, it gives CASSPLLGAVYGYTF.

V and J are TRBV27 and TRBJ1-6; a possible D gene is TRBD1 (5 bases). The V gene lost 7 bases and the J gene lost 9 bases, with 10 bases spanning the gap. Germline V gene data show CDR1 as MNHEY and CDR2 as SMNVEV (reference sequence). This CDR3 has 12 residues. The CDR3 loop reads CASTTQGSPLHF. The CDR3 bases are TGTGCCAGCACAACTCAGGGTTCACCCCTCCACTTT.

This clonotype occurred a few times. The CDR3 DNA sequence: TGCAGTGCTAGAGACCCACTAGTTCAAGAGACCCAGTACTTC. Its protein is CSARDPLVQETQYF. This chain links TRBV20-1 with TRBJ2-5; D is perhaps TRBD2 (5 bases). Trimming stripped 0 bases from V and 2 bases from J, with 10 bases between. Germline loops: CDR1 DFQATT, CDR2 SNEGSKA (reference sequence). This CDR3 is 14 amino acids long.

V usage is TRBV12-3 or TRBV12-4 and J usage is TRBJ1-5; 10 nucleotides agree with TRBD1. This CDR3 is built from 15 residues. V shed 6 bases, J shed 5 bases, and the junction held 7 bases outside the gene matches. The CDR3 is CASRGDRGWDQPQHF. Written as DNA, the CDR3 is TGTGCCAGCAGGGGGGACAGGGGATGGGATCAGCCCCAGCATTTT.

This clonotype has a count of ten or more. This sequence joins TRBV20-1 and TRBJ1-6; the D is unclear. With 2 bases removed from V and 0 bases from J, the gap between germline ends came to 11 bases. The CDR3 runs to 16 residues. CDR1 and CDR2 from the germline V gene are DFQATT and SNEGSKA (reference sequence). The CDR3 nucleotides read TGCAGTGCTAGACGGGCCACGAGCTCCTATAATTCACCCCTCCACTTT. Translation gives CSARRATSSYNSPLHF.

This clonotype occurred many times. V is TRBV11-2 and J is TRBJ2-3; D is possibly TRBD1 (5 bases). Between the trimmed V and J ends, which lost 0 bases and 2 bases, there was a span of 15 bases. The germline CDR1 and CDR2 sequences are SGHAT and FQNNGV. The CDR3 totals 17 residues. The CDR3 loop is CASSLDFGRAATDTQYF. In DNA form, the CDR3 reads TGTGCCAGCAGCTTAGACTTCGGCAGGGCCGCCACAGATACGCAGTATTTT. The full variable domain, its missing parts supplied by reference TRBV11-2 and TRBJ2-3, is EAGVAQSPRYKIIEKRQSVAFWCNPISGHATLYWYQQILGQGPKLLIQFQNNGVVDDSQLPKDRFSAERLKGVDSTLKIQPAKLEDSAVYLCASSLDFGRAATDTQYFGPGTRLTVL.

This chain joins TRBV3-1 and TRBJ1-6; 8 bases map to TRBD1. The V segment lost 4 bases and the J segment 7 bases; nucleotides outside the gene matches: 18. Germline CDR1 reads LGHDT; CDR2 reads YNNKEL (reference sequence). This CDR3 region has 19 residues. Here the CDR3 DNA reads TGTGCCAGCAGCCGAGGTAACGTCAGGGGGCTAAGTTGGAATTCACCCCTCCACTTT. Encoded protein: CASSRGNVRGLSWNSPLHF.

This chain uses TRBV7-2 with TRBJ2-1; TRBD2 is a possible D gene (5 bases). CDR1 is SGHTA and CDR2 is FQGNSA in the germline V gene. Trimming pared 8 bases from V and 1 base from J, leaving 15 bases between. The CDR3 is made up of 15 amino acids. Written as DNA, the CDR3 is TGTGCCAGCGGACCGACGGAGCGGTCCTACAATGAGCAGTTCTTC. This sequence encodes CASGPTERSYNEQFF.

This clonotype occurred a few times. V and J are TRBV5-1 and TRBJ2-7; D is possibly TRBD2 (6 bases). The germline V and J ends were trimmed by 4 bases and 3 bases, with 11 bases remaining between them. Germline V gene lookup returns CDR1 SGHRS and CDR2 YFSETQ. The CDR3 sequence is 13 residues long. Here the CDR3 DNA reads TGCGCCAGCAGCGCGGGACCATTCTACGAGCAGTACTTC. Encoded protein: CASSAGPFYEQYF. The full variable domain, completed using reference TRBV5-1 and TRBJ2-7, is KAGVTQTPRYLIKTRGQQVTLSCSPISGHRSVSWYQQTPGQGLQFLFEYFSETQRNKGNFPGRFSGRQFSNSRSEMNVSTLELGDSALYLCASSAGPFYEQYFGPGTRLTVT.

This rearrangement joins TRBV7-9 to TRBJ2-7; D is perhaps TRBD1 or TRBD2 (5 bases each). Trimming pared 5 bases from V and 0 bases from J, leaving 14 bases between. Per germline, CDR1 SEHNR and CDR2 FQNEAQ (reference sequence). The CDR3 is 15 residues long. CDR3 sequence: CASSPQGPLSYEQYF. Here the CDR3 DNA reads TGTGCCAGCAGCCCGCAGGGACCCCTCTCCTACGAGCAGTACTTC.

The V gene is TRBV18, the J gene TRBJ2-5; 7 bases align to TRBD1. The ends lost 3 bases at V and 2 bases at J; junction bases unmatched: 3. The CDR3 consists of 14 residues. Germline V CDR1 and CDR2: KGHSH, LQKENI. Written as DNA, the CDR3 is TGTGCCAGCTCACCCCTGACAGGGCAAGAGACCCAGTACTTC. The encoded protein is CASSPLTGQETQYF.

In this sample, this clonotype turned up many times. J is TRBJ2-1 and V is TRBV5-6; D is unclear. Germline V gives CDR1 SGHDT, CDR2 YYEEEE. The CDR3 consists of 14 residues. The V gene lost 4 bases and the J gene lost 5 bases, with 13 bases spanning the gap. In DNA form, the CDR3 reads TGTGCCAGCAGCGTAACGTATGGACACAATGAGCAGTTCTTC. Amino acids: CASSVTYGHNEQFF.

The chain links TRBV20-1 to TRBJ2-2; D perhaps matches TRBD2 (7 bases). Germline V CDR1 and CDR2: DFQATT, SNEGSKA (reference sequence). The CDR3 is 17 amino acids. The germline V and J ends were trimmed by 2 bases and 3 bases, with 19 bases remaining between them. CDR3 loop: CSARNQAGQGDTGELFF. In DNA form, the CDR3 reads TGCAGTGCTAGAAACCAAGCGGGACAAGGGGACACCGGGGAGCTGTTTTTT.

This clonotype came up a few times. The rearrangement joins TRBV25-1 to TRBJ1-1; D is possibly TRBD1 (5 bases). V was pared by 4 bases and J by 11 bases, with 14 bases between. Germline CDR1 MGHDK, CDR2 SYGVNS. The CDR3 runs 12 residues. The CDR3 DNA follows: TGTGCCAGCAGTGGGGCGGGACGGCGGGCTTTCTTT. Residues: CASSGAGRRAFF.

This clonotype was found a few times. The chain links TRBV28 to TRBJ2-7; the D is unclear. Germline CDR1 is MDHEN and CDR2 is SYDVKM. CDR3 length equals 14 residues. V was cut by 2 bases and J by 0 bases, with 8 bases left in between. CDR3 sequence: CASSLLPASYEQYF. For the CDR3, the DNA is TGTGCCAGCAGTTTACTACCGGCCTCCTACGAGCAGTACTTC.